The 26 T cell receptor beta chains below were found in one sample sequenced in a study of OX40 agonist ivuxolimab in advanced cancers. The method was immunoSEQ multiplex PCR; TCRdb's version includes in-frame clones alone and lacks a portion of them. The sample holds more than 65,000 clones, approximately 90% seen once. The material sequenced was CD4+ or CD8+ T cells sorted from blood, taken in a trial of the OX40 agonist ivuxolimab. The receptors come from an adult with an advanced solid tumor such as melanoma, head and neck, liver or kidney cancer.

This chain uses TRBV7-9 with TRBJ1-1; tentative D call: TRBD1 (5 bases). V gave up 3 bases and J gave up 1 base, with 12 bases separating them. Germline CDR1 is SEHNR and CDR2 is FQNEAQ (reference sequence). The CDR3 is 15 residues long. Here the CDR3 reads CASSLEGTENTEAFF. The CDR3 DNA reads TGTGCCAGCAGCTTGGAGGGGACGGAGAACACTGAAGCTTTCTTT.

J is TRBJ1-1 and V is TRBV5-1, with D possibly TRBD1 on 5 matching bases. With 6 bases removed from V and 7 bases from J, the gap between germline ends came to 16 bases. The CDR3 contains 13 residues. Germline values: CDR1 SGHRS, CDR2 YFSETQ. The CDR3 coding sequence is TGCGCCAGCAACCAAGGGGCAGGCGGTGAAGCTTTCTTT. Amino acids: CASNQGAGGEAFF.

The rearrangement links TRBV4-1 to TRBJ2-1, with 9 bases matching TRBD2. CDR1 is MGHRA, CDR2 YSYEKL, per germline. The junction had 10 bases not matched to a gene; V was cut back by 6 bases and J by 7 bases. The CDR3 runs 15 residues. The chain's CDR3 is CASRGGLAGNNEQFF. Written as DNA, the CDR3 is TGCGCCAGCAGGGGGGGTCTAGCGGGGAATAATGAGCAGTTCTTC.

The CDR3 spells CASGLGQGAKYTGGYTF. The CDR3 coding sequence is TGTGCTAGTGGTCTAGGACAGGGGGCGAAGTATACAGGTGGCTACACCTTC. The chain has TRBV12-5 and TRBJ1-2; the match to TRBD1 covers 11 bases. This CDR3 contains 17 residues. The germline CDR1 and CDR2 sequences are LGHNT and FRNRAP. Trimming removed 5 bases from V and 7 bases from J; junction bases left unmatched: 15.

The chain has TRBV18 and TRBJ2-7, with 10 bases that match TRBD2. The V gene's germline CDR1 is KGHSH and CDR2 LQKENI. CDR3 length equals 14 residues. V lost 2 bases, J lost 2 bases, and 0 bases stayed unmatched. CDR3 sequence: CASSPTSGAYEQYF. The CDR3 DNA sequence: TGTGCCAGCTCACCAACTAGCGGGGCCTACGAGCAGTACTTC.

V is TRBV2 and J is TRBJ2-1; 10 nucleotides agree with TRBD2. V dropped 3 bases and J dropped 13; count of bases not matched to a gene: 9. The length of the CDR3 is 14 residues. CDR1 is SNHLY and CDR2 is FYNNEI in the germline V gene. The CDR3 loop is CASSDTSGALLQFF. DNA for the CDR3: TGTGCCAGCAGTGATACTAGCGGGGCCCTATTACAGTTCTTC.

This clone appeared once. This chain links TRBV2 with TRBJ1-2; D is unresolved. The length of the CDR3 is 12 residues. Germline assignment: CDR1 SNHLY and CDR2 FYNNEI. The V gene lost 8 bases and the J gene lost 6 bases, with 13 bases spanning the gap. The DNA of the CDR3 is TGTGCCAGCGCCACAGACACAAATGGCTACACCTTC. Translated: CASATDTNGYTF. The variable domain in full, completed from reference TRBV2 and TRBJ1-2, reads EPEVTQTPSHQVTQMGQEVILRCVPISNHLYFYWYRQILGQKVEFLVSFYNNEISEKSEIFDDQFSVERPDGSNFTLKIRSTKLEDSAMYFCASATDTNGYTFGSGTRLTVV.

This clone was seen a few times. The genes are TRBV2 and TRBJ2-7; 8 positions agree with TRBD1. The CDR3 runs 15 residues. Germline V gene sequence: CDR1 SNHLY, CDR2 FYNNEI. J was trimmed by 3 bases and V by 4 bases; bases with no gene match: 8. CDR3 DNA: TGTGCCAGCAGTGTCCGGGACAGGAGCCACTACGAGCAGTACTTC. Translated: CASSVRDRSHYEQYF.

This chain connects TRBV19 to TRBJ2-3; D remains ambiguous. The CDR3 contains 13 residues. Trimming removed 3 bases from V and 3 bases from J, with 7 bases in between. The germline gives CDR1 LNHDA, CDR2 SQIVND (reference sequence). The CDR3 nucleotides are TGTGCCAGTAGTATGTTGAGGACAGATACGCAGTATTTT. Protein sequence: CASSMLRTDTQYF.

This clone has just a few counts. The J gene is TRBJ1-6, the V gene TRBV2; 7 bases fit TRBD1. With 4 bases clipped from V and 9 bases from J, the junction kept 9 bases outside the gene matches. The CDR3 has 15 amino acids. Germline V lookup: CDR1 SNHLY, CDR2 FYNNEI. CDR3 residues: CASSADRARGSPLHF. The CDR3, as DNA: TGTGCCAGCAGTGCCGACAGGGCAAGGGGTTCACCCCTCCACTTT.

This clone has a single count. The genes are TRBV10-1 and TRBJ1-1, with D maybe TRBD1 (5 bases). V was shortened by 6 bases and J by 6 bases, with 17 bases between the two germline ends. This CDR3 region has 14 residues. In germline, CDR1 is WNHNN, CDR2 SYGVQD (reference sequence). CDR3 nucleotides: TGCGCCAGCAGAATCGACGGGGAAGGGGCTGAAGCTTTCTTT. Its translation is CASRIDGEGAEAFF.

The chain is built from TRBV2 and TRBJ2-2, with D maybe TRBD1 (5 bases). Germline V lookup: CDR1 SNHLY, CDR2 FYNNEI. This CDR3 comprises 12 residues. V was trimmed by 7 bases and J by 7 bases, leaving 10 bases between them. The CDR3 DNA reads TGTGCCAGCATGGTAGGGGTCGGGGAGCTGTTTTTT. This gives the protein CASMVGVGELFF.

The DNA of the CDR3 is TGTGCCAGCAGCCCATTAAGGAGCACCGGGGAGCTGTTTTTT. Translating gives CASSPLRSTGELFF. The chain joins TRBV6-4 to TRBJ2-2; D uncertain. Trimming took off 6 bases at V and 4 bases at J, with 12 bases between the two ends. In germline, CDR1 is MRHNA, CDR2 SNTAGT. The CDR3 totals 14 residues.

V usage is TRBV25-1 and J usage is TRBJ1-6; tentatively, D is TRBD1 (6 bases). CDR1 is MGHDK, CDR2 SYGVNS, per germline. CDR3 length: 15 residues. Trimming took 4 bases from V and 3 from J, leaving 10 bases between them. The CDR3 DNA reads as TGTGCCAGCAGTGGGGGACACAACTATAATTCACCCCTCCACTTT. This sequence encodes CASSGGHNYNSPLHF.

The chain links TRBV5-4 to TRBJ2-1, with 12 bases that match TRBD2. CDR1 is SGHNT, CDR2 YYREEE, per germline (reference sequence). The CDR3 consists of 17 residues. V lost 3 bases and J lost 5; bases outside the gene matches: 9. The CDR3: CASSSLAGGPKDNEQFF. CDR3 sequence (DNA): TGTGCCAGCAGCTCGCTAGCGGGGGGGCCTAAAGACAATGAGCAGTTCTTC.

This chain joins TRBV5-5 and TRBJ2-1; 12 nucleotides line up with TRBD2. The junction had 9 bases not matched to a gene; V was cut back by 3 bases and J by 8 bases. Germline values: CDR1 SGHKS, CDR2 YYEKEE (reference sequence). This CDR3 spans 16 amino acids. CDR3 DNA sequence: TGTGCCAGCAGCTCCATTCTAGCGGGGGGGTTTGATGAGCAGTTCTTC. This gives the protein CASSSILAGGFDEQFF.

In this sample, this clone turned up a few times. The chain carries TRBV14 and TRBJ2-7; D not resolved. The CDR3 sequence is 13 residues long. V was clipped by 4 bases and J by 7 bases, with 14 bases between them. CDR1 and CDR2 from the germline V gene are SGHDN and FVKESK. CDR3 protein: CASSPRTIGEQYF. The CDR3 bases are TGTGCCAGCAGCCCACGGACCATTGGGGAGCAGTACTTC.

The chain links TRBV11-2 to TRBJ2-5; TRBD2 is a possible D gene (5 bases). Trimming cost V 5 bases and J 4 bases, with 11 bases left between them. The CDR3 covers 13 residues. Germline V lookup: CDR1 SGHAT, CDR2 FQNNGV. CDR3 in amino acids: CASSVTRGETQYF. CDR3 sequence (DNA): TGTGCCAGCAGCGTCACTAGAGGAGAGACCCAGTACTTC.

The V call is TRBV7-2, the J call TRBJ2-5; D is unresolved. With 2 bases removed from V and 7 bases from J, the gap between germline ends came to 8 bases. The CDR3 extends over 12 amino acids. CDR1 and CDR2 (germline): SGHTA, FQGNSA. CDR3 DNA: TGTGCCAGCAGCTTAAACTGGGGGACCCAGTACTTC. Its protein is CASSLNWGTQYF.

The genes are TRBV19 and TRBJ1-5; no definite D call. The CDR3 runs 16 residues. V lost 5 bases and J 0 bases, leaving 14 bases between the germline ends. Per the germline V gene, CDR1 is LNHDA and CDR2 is SQIVND (reference sequence). This CDR3 reads CASSLGPPGSNQPQHF. The CDR3 DNA sequence: TGTGCCAGTAGTTTAGGACCTCCGGGTAGCAATCAGCCCCAGCATTTT.

V is TRBV28 and J is TRBJ1-5, with a weak D call TRBD1 (5 bases). Germline CDR1 and CDR2: MDHEN and SYDVKM. Trimming took off 6 bases at V and 1 base at J, with 13 bases between the two ends. This CDR3 region has 15 residues. The CDR3 reads CASSPPGRSNQPQHF. CDR3 sequence (DNA): TGTGCCAGCAGCCCTCCGGGACGGAGCAATCAGCCCCAGCATTTT.

The chain employs TRBV2 and TRBJ2-1, with a tentative D call TRBD2 (7 bases). The ends were cut back, 0 bases at V and 6 bases at J, with 18 bases in the middle. Germline CDR1 reads SNHLY; CDR2 reads FYNNEI. There are 17 residues in the CDR3. CDR3 in amino acids: CASSEAPGGPRGNEQFF. CDR3 nucleotides: TGTGCCAGCAGTGAAGCGCCCGGGGGGCCCAGGGGCAATGAGCAGTTCTTC.

The chain joins TRBV12-5 to TRBJ2-5; D tentatively fits TRBD1 or TRBD2 (6 bases each). There are 14 residues in the CDR3. CDR1 is LGHNT and CDR2 is FRNRAP in the germline V gene. The germline V and J ends were trimmed by 2 bases and 4 bases, with 11 bases remaining between them. CDR3: CASGLTGAGETQYF. The CDR3 DNA is TGTGCTAGTGGTTTGACGGGGGCAGGAGAGACCCAGTACTTC.

The chain couples TRBV7-8 to TRBJ2-7; TRBD1 might be the D (6 bases). The CDR3 covers 15 residues. V lost 5 bases and J 0 bases, leaving 14 bases between the germline ends. The germline V gene encodes CDR1 SGHVS and CDR2 FQNEAQ. Written as DNA, the CDR3 is TGTGCCAGCAGCCGACAGGCCCTACGCTCCTACGAGCAGTACTTC. Translated, it gives CASSRQALRSYEQYF.

The chain joins TRBV4-1 to TRBJ2-2; D gene uncertain. V shed 4 bases and J shed 0 bases, with 12 bases lying between them. Per the germline V gene, CDR1 is MGHRA and CDR2 is YSYEKL. CDR3 size: 16 residues. The CDR3 loop is CASSPDTYSNTGELFF. The DNA of the CDR3 is TGCGCCAGCAGCCCAGACACCTACTCGAACACCGGGGAGCTGTTTTTT.

The rearrangement links TRBV18 to TRBJ1-2; D is unresolved. CDR3 length: 12 amino acids. V lost 2 bases and J 8 bases, leaving 9 bases between the germline ends. Germline V lookup: CDR1 KGHSH, CDR2 LQKENI. CDR3 in amino acids: CASSPMDDGYTF. In DNA form, the CDR3 reads TGTGCCAGCTCACCAATGGATGACGGCTACACCTTC. The complete variable domain, with remaining parts taken from reference TRBV18 and TRBJ1-2, reads NAGVMQNPRHLVRRRGQEARLRCSPMKGHSHVYWYRQLPEEGLKFMVYLQKENIIDESGMPKERFSAEFPKEGPSILRIQQVVRGDSAAYFCASSPMDDGYTFGSGTRLTVV.